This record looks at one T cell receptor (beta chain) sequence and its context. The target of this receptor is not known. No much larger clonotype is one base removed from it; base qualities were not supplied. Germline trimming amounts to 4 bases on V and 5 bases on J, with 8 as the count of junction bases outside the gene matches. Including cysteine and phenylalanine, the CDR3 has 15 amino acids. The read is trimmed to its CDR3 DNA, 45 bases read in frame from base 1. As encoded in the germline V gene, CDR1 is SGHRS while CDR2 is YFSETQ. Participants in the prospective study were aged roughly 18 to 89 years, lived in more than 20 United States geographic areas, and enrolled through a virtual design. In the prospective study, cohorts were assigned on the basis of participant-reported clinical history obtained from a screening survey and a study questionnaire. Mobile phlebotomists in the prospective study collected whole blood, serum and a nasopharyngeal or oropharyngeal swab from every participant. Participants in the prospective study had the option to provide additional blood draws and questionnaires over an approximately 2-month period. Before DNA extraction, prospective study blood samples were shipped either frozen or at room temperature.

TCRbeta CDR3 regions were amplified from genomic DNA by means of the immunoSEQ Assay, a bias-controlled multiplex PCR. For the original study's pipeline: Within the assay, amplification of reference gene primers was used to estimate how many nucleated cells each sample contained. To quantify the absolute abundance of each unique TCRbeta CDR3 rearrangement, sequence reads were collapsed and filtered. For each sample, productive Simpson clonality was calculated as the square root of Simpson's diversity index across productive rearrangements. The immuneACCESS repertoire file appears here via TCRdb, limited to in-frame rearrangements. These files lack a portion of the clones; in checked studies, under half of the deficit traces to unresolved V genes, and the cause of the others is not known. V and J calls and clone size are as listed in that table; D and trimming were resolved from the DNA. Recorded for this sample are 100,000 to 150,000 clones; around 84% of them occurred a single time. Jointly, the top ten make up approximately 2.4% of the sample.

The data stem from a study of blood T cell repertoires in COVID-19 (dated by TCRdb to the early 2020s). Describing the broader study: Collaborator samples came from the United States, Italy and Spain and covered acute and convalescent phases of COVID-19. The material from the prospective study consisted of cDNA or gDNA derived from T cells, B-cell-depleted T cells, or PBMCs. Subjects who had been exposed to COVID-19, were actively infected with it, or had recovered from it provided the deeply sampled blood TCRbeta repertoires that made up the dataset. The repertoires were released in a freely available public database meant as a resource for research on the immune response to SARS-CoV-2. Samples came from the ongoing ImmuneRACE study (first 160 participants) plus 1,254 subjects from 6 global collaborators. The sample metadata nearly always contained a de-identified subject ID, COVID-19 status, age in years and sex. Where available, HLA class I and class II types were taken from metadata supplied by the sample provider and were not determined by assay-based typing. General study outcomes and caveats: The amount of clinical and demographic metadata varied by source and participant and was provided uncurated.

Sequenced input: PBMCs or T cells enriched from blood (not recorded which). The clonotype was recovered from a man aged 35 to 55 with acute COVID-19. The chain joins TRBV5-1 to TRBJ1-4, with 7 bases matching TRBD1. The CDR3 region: CASSPGQVGNEKLFF. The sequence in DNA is TGCGCCAGCAGCCCCGGACAGGTGGGAAATGAAAAACTGTTTTTT. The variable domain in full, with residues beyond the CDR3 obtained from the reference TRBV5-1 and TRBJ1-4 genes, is KAGVTQTPRYLIKTRGQQVTLSCSPISGHRSVSWYQQTPGQGLQFLFEYFSETQRNKGNFPGRFSGRQFSNSRSEMNVSTLELGDSALYLCASSPGQVGNEKLFFGSGTQLSVL.